These 27 T cell receptor beta chains were all obtained from the same sample, sequenced in a study of post-analysis software for immune sequencing data. Study findings and constraints: Roughly 5 TRBV segments, TRBV5-6, TRBV5-1 and TRBV20-1 among them, were found more frequent in patients than controls.

cDNA libraries for TCR beta contained unique molecular identifiers. In TCRdb, the PCR reads were re-called with MiXCR into one record per CDR3 protein. Among around 180,000 distinct CDR3 sequences, roughly 30% were seen once, and the ten largest hold about 1.4%. The antigens of these receptors remain unknown. Source material: blood. The receptors derive from a girl between 10 and 17 years old with multiple sclerosis.

The chain carries TRBV7-3 and TRBJ2-7, with 7 bases matching TRBD1. In germline, CDR1 is SGHTA, CDR2 FQGTGA. This CDR3 has 16 amino acids. V lost 1 base and J lost 2; bases outside the gene matches: 8. CDR3 sequence reads: CASSLRSDRAAYEQYF. The CDR3, as DNA: TGTGCCAGCAGCTTAAGATCCGACAGGGCCGCCTACGAGCAGTACTTC.

This clonotype has just a few counts. V is TRBV28 and J is TRBJ1-2, with a weak D call TRBD1 (6 bases). Looked up from germline, CDR1 is MDHEN and CDR2 is SYDVKM. The germline V and J ends were trimmed by 5 bases and 1 base, with 11 bases remaining between them. CDR3 size: 14 residues. The CDR3 DNA follows: TGTGCCAGCAGTAAGGGGGGGATTAACTATGGCTACACCTTC. It codes for CASSKGGINYGYTF.

The chain uses TRBV24-1 and TRBJ2-7, with TRBD1 identical over 8 bases. The CDR3 is 16 residues long. CDR1 and CDR2 (germline): KGHDR, SFDVKD. Losses at the gene ends were 3 bases for V and 1 base for J; bases not matched to a gene: 7. The CDR3 DNA follows: TGTGCCACCAGTGATGATGACAGGGGTGGATCCTACGAGCAGTACTTC. Amino acids: CATSDDDRGGSYEQYF.

The V gene is TRBV27, the J gene TRBJ2-1, with unresolved D. Trimming took 4 bases from V and 4 from J, leaving 14 bases between them. CDR1 and CDR2 (germline): MNHEY, SMNVEV (reference sequence). There are 15 residues in the CDR3. The CDR3 sequence is CASSSSGTNYNEQFF. The DNA for the CDR3 is TGTGCCAGCAGTTCCTCCGGAACTAATTACAATGAGCAGTTCTTC.

V gene TRBV6-5 combines with J gene TRBJ1-1; TRBD1 agrees at 8 bases. Per the germline V gene, CDR1 is MNHEY and CDR2 is SVGAGI. The CDR3 sequence is 14 residues long. V dropped 6 bases and J dropped 6; count of bases not matched to a gene: 9. As DNA, the CDR3 is TGTGCCAGCAGCCAACAGGGGGAGATAGCTGAAGCTTTCTTT. It codes for CASSQQGEIAEAFF.

This clonotype was counted ten times or more. The J gene is TRBJ2-7, the V gene TRBV9; D remains unclear. The CDR3 has 17 residues. Per germline, CDR1 SGDLS and CDR2 YYNGEE. Trimming pared 0 bases from V and 3 bases from J, leaving 19 bases between. CDR3 residues: CASSVAALPLNNYEQYF. In DNA, the CDR3 is TGTGCCAGCAGCGTAGCCGCACTTCCTCTAAACAACTACGAGCAGTACTTC. Variable domain in full (rest from reference TRBV9 and TRBJ2-7): DSGVTQTPKHLITATGQRVTLRCSPRSGDLSVYWYQQSLDQGLQFLIQYYNGEERAKGNILERFSAQQFPDLHSELNLSSLELGDSALYFCASSVAALPLNNYEQYFGPGTRLTVT.

The chain recombines TRBV29-1 with TRBJ1-1; D is perhaps TRBD1 (5 bases). V was trimmed by 4 bases and J by 7 bases, leaving 10 bases between them. The germline V gene encodes CDR1 SQVTM and CDR2 ANQGSEA. This CDR3 comprises 11 residues. The chain's CDR3 is CSVAGVYEAFF. The CDR3 DNA reads TGCAGCGTTGCGGGGGTCTATGAAGCTTTCTTT.

In its sample, this clonotype was seen a few times. A read error may produce the germline difference seen at one junction end. This chain uses TRBV2 with TRBJ1-2, with no clear D. The CDR3 is 14 amino acids. The V gene's germline CDR1 is SNHLY and CDR2 FYNNEI. In nucleotides, the CDR3 is TGTGCCAGCAGGGAAGTGGGCGGGAACTATGGCTACACCTTC. Translation gives CASREVGGNYGYTF. Variable domain in full (rest from reference TRBV2 and TRBJ1-2): EPEVTQTPSHQVTQMGQEVILRCVPISNHLYFYWYRQILGQKVEFLVSFYNNEISEKSEIFDDQFSVERPDGSNFTLKIRSTKLEDSAMYFCASREVGGNYGYTFGSGTRLTVV.

In its sample, this clonotype was seen a few times. V is TRBV14 and J is TRBJ2-3, with a tentative D call TRBD2 (5 bases). Germline loops: CDR1 SGHDN, CDR2 FVKESK. The CDR3 totals 15 residues. V was clipped by 4 bases and J by 0 bases, with 11 bases between them. CDR3 amino acids: CASSPGVGSTDTQYF. The CDR3, as DNA: TGTGCCAGCAGCCCCGGGGTGGGGAGCACAGATACGCAGTATTTT.

The rearrangement joins TRBV7-8 to TRBJ1-1; no reliable D call. V dropped 1 base and J dropped 5 bases, with 11 bases sitting between them. The germline gives CDR1 SGHVS, CDR2 FQNEAQ. The CDR3 loop spans 14 amino acids. CDR3 coding DNA: TGTGCCAGCAGCTTAGTCGGACCTGGGACTGAAGCTTTCTTT. Encoded protein: CASSLVGPGTEAFF.

This chain links TRBV4-1 with TRBJ1-6; perhaps TRBD1 as D (5 bases). V was shortened by 1 base and J by 9 bases, with 19 bases between the two germline ends. Germline loops: CDR1 MGHRA, CDR2 YSYEKL. CDR3 length: 17 amino acids. The CDR3 protein is CASSQGWCGALISPLHF. The CDR3 nucleotides are TGCGCCAGCAGCCAAGGATGGTGTGGGGCCTTGATTTCACCCCTCCACTTT.

This clonotype has ten or more counts. V is TRBV6-1 and J is TRBJ1-2; TRBD1 is a possible D gene (6 bases). Germline V lookup: CDR1 MNHNS, CDR2 SASEGT. The ends were cut back, 4 bases at V and 0 bases at J, with 9 bases in the middle. The CDR3 has 14 amino acids. CDR3 in amino acids: CASSGQETNYGYTF. CDR3 nucleotide sequence: TGTGCCAGCAGTGGACAGGAGACTAACTATGGCTACACCTTC.

This clonotype was counted many times. The chain recombines TRBV12-3 or TRBV12-4 with TRBJ2-7, with D hard to call. The CDR3 is made up of 12 amino acids. Trimming took 7 bases from V and 3 from J, leaving 10 bases between them. This chain's CDR3 is CASTEGFYEQYF. The CDR3 bases are TGTGCCAGCACAGAAGGCTTCTACGAGCAGTACTTC.

This chain connects TRBV28 to TRBJ2-4; a weak D match, TRBD2 (6 bases). The CDR3 totals 15 residues. CDR1 and CDR2 from the germline V gene are MDHEN and SYDVKM. V gave up 5 bases and J gave up 6 bases, with 17 bases separating them. CDR3 bases: TGTGCCAGCAGTACCCCGGCGGGGATGATAAACATTCAGTACTTC. Its translation: CASSTPAGMINIQYF.

V is TRBV24-1 and J is TRBJ1-1; TRBD1 matches at 8 bases. Looked up from germline, CDR1 is KGHDR and CDR2 is SFDVKD. This CDR3 has 14 amino acids. V lost 2 bases, J lost 12 bases, and 10 bases stayed unmatched. CDR3 coding DNA: TGTGCCACCAGTGATTCGTGGGCCAGGGGGCAAACTTTCTTT. Amino acids: CATSDSWARGQTFF.

The V call is TRBV6-2 or TRBV6-3, the J call TRBJ2-5, with 7 bases fitting TRBD1. The CDR3 sequence is 14 residues long. Germline CDR1 and CDR2: MNHEY and SVGEGT. Unmatched junction bases numbered 10, after V lost 7 bases and J lost 5 bases. This chain's CDR3 is CASKRDSPRETQYF. CDR3 nucleotide sequence: TGTGCCAGCAAGAGGGACAGTCCCCGGGAGACCCAGTACTTC.

This clonotype was counted ten times or more. The CDR3 loop is CASSLVGSPHEQYF. The DNA for the CDR3 is TGTGCCAGCAGCTTAGTCGGGAGCCCCCACGAGCAGTACTTC. V usage is TRBV7-2 and J usage is TRBJ2-7, with D perhaps matching TRBD2 (6 bases). Germline V gene lookup returns CDR1 SGHTA and CDR2 FQGNSA. This CDR3 is built from 14 residues. V was clipped by 1 base and J by 5 bases, with 12 bases between them. Together with reference TRBV7-2 and TRBJ2-7, the CDR3 gives the full variable domain: GAGVSQSPSNKVTEKGKDVELRCDPISGHTALYWYRQSLGQGLEFLIYFQGNSAPDKSGLPSDRFSAERTGGSVSTLTIQRTQQEDSAVYLCASSLVGSPHEQYFGPGTRLTVT.

There are many counts of this clonotype. V usage is TRBV27 and J usage is TRBJ2-5; TRBD2 is a possible D gene (6 bases). The end of the DNA is better explained by TRBJ2-7, so the J call may be wrong. The CDR3 totals 14 residues. From germline, CDR1 is MNHEY and CDR2 SMNVEV (reference sequence). The CDR3 loop reads CASGGTYGAHEQYF. In DNA, the CDR3 is TGTGCCAGCGGGGGGACTTACGGTGCCCACGAGCAGTACTTC.

This clonotype was observed at least ten times. This rearrangement joins TRBV20-1 to TRBJ2-7, with TRBD2 identical over 10 bases. Germline V gene data show CDR1 as DFQATT and CDR2 as SNEGSKA (reference sequence). The CDR3 has 13 amino acids. The V gene end was trimmed by 4 bases and the J gene end by 4 bases; junction bases not matched to a gene: 4. DNA of the CDR3: TGCAGTGCTACACCTAGCGGGAGTTACGAGCAGTACTTC. Translation: CSATPSGSYEQYF.

There are a few counts of this clonotype. V is TRBV3-1 and J is TRBJ2-4, with no clear D. Germline V gives CDR1 LGHDT, CDR2 YNNKEL (reference sequence). This CDR3 has 13 residues. The V end was cut by 1 base, the J end by 7 bases, with 8 bases between. The CDR3 nucleotides are TGTGCCAGCAGCCAAGTAGTCGGGAACATTCAGTACTTC. It encodes CASSQVVGNIQYF.

As concerns this clonotype: A much larger clonotype is one base distant, so this may be a read error. CDR3 loop: CSVEAYGGNYTF. CDR3 coding DNA: TGCAGCGTTGAAGCCTATGGGGGGAACTACACCTTC. The V call is TRBV29-1, the J call TRBJ1-2; TRBD1 is a possible D gene (5 bases). CDR3 length: 12 amino acids. V gave up 1 base and J gave up 10 bases, with 13 bases separating them. The germline V gene encodes CDR1 SQVTM and CDR2 ANQGSEA.

This clonotype was picked up a small number of times. A much larger clone differs from this one at a single base, so this may be a read error. The J gene is TRBJ2-1, the V gene TRBV2; 10 nucleotides agree with TRBD2. The CDR3 extends over 16 amino acids. The V and J ends lost 2 bases and 8 bases, in that order; junction bases with no gene match: 9. Per germline, CDR1 SNHLY and CDR2 FYNNEI. The CDR3 loop is CASSELISGRADEQFF. The CDR3 nucleotides read TGTGCCAGCAGTGAACTGATAAGCGGGAGGGCCGATGAGCAGTTCTTC.

The chain is built from TRBV11-2 and TRBJ1-1; 7 positions agree with TRBD1. With 3 bases clipped from V and 0 bases from J, the junction kept 10 bases outside the gene matches. The length of the CDR3 is 17 residues. The V gene's germline CDR1 is SGHAT and CDR2 FQNNGV. CDR3: CASSFPRQGSMNTEAFF. The CDR3 DNA reads TGTGCCAGCAGCTTCCCTCGACAGGGCTCGATGAACACTGAAGCTTTCTTT.

This clonotype was seen just once. A read error may explain this, as a much larger clone is one base away. J is TRBJ2-4 and V is TRBV5-5, with 8 bases identical to TRBD2. The DNA end lines up better with TRBJ2-7; the J call may be wrong. The CDR3 spans 14 residues. CDR1 and CDR2 from the germline V gene are SGHKS and YYEKEE (reference sequence). The CDR3 sequence: CASSLRLAIYEQYF. CDR3 nucleotide sequence: TGTGCCAGCAGCTTAAGACTAGCGATCTACGAGCAGTACTTC.

This clonotype has a handful of counts. The chain is built from TRBV12-3 or TRBV12-4 and TRBJ2-4, with D perhaps being TRBD1 or TRBD2 (5 bases each). The CDR3 runs 16 residues. With 3 bases removed from V and 9 bases from J, the gap between germline ends came to 21 bases. The CDR3 region has the DNA TGTGCCAGCAGTTTGTGGAGAGAGGGACCCGATCCCATTCAGTACTTC. It is translated as CASSLWREGPDPIQYF.

This clonotype occurred a few times. This rearrangement joins TRBV27 to TRBJ1-5; 9 nucleotides match TRBD1. This CDR3 is built from 15 residues. Trimming removed 6 bases from V and 6 bases from J; junction bases left unmatched: 9. CDR1 and CDR2 from the germline V gene are MNHEY and SMNVEV (reference sequence). The CDR3 here is CASSWTGDRAQPQHF. For the CDR3, the DNA is TGTGCCAGCAGCTGGACAGGGGACCGCGCTCAGCCCCAGCATTTT.

This clonotype was seen more than once but under ten times. The chain is built from TRBV14 and TRBJ2-1; D might be TRBD2 (6 bases). In germline, CDR1 is SGHDN, CDR2 FVKESK. The V gene lost 0 bases and the J gene lost 7 bases, with 22 bases spanning the gap. The CDR3 is 18 residues long. In nucleotides, the CDR3 is TGTGCCAGCAGCCAAGATACGAGATCGGGACTCTGGGGAAATGAGCAGTTCTTC. Protein sequence: CASSQDTRSGLWGNEQFF.